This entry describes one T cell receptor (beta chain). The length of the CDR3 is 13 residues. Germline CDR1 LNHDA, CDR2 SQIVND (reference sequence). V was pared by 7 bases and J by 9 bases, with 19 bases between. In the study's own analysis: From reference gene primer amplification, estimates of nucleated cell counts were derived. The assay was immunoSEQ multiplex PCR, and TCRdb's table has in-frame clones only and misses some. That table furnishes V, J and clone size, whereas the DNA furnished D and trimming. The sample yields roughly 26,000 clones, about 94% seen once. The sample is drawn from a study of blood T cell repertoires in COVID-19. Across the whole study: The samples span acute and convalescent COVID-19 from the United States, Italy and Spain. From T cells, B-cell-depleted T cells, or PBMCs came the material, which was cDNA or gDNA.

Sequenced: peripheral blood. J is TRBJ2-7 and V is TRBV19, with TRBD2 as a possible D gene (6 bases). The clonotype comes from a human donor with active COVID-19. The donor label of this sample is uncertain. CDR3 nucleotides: TGTGCCAGTACCGAGACTGGCGGGGCTGGGCAGTACTTC. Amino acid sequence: CASTETGGAGQYF.